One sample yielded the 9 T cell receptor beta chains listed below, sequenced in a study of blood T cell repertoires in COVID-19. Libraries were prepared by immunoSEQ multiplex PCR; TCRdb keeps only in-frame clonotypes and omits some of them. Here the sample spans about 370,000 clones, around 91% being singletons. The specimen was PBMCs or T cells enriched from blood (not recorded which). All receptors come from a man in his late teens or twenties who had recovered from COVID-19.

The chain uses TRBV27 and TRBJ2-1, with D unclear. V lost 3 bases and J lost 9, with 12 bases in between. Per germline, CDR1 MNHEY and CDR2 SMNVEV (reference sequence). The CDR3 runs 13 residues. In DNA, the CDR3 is TGTGCCAGCAGTTTGGGCCTTTTCAGTGAGCAGTTCTTC. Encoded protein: CASSLGLFSEQFF.

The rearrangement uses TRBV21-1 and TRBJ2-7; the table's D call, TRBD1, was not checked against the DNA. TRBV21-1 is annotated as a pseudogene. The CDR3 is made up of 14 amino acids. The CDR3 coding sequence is TGTGCCAGCAGCAAAGACAGGGAACCCTACGAGCAGTACTTC. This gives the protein CASSKDREPYEQYF.

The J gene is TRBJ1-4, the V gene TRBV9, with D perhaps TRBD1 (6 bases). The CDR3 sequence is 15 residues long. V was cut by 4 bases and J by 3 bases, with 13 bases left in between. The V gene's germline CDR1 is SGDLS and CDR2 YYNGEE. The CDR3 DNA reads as TGTGCCAGCAGCCCCCTTGGACAGTCTAATGAAAAACTGTTTTTT. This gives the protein CASSPLGQSNEKLFF.

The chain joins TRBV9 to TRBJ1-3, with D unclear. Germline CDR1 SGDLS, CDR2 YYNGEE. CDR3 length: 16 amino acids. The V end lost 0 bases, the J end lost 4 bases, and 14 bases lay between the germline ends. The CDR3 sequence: CASSVGGESVGNTIYF. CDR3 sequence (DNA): TGTGCCAGCAGCGTAGGCGGGGAATCGGTAGGAAACACCATATATTTT.

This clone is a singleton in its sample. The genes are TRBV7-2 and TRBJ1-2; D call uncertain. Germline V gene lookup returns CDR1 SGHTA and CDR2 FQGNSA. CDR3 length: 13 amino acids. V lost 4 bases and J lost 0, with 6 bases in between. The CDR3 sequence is CASSSGANYGYTF. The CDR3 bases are TGTGCCAGCAGCTCCGGGGCTAACTATGGCTACACCTTC.

As DNA, the CDR3 is TGTGCCAGCAGCTATAGCGGGAGCAGAAGGGAGACCCAGTACTTC. Translation: CASSYSGSRRETQYF. The chain joins TRBV7-9 to TRBJ2-5; 9 bases fit TRBD2. J lost 5 bases, V lost 4 bases, and 8 bases had no gene match. The germline gives CDR1 SEHNR, CDR2 FQNEAQ (reference sequence). The CDR3 has 15 residues.

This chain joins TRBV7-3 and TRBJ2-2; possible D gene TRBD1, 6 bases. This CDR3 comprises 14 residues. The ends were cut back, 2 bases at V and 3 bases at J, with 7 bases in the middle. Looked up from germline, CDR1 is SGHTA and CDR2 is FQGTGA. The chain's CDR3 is CASSLGQHTGELFF. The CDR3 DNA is TGTGCCAGCAGCTTAGGACAGCACACCGGGGAGCTGTTTTTT.

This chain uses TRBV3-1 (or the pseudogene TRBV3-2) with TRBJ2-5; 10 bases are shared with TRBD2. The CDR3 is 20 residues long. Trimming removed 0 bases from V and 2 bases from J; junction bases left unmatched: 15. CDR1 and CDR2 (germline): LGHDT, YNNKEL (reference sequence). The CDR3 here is CASSQDRYSVGLAYQETQYF. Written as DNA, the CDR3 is TGTGCCAGCAGCCAAGATAGATATTCGGTGGGACTAGCGTATCAAGAGACCCAGTACTTC.

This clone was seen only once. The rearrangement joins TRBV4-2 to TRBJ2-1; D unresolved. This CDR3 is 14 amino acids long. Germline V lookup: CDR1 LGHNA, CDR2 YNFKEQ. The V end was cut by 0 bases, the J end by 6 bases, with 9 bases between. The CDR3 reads CASSQEARSNEQFF. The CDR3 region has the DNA TGTGCCAGCAGCCAAGAAGCTAGAAGCAATGAGCAGTTCTTC.